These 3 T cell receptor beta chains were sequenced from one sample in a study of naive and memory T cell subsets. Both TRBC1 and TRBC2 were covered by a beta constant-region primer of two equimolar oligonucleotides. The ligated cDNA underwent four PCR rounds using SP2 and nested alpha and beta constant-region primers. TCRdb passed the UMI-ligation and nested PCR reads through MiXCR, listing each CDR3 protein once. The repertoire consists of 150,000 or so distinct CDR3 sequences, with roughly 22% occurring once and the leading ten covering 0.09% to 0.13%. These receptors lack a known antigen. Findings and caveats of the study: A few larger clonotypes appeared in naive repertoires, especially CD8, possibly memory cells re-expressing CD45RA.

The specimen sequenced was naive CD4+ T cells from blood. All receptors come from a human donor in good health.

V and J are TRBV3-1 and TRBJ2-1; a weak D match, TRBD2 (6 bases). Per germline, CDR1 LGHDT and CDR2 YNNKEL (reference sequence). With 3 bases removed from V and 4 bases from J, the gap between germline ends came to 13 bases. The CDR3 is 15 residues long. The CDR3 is CASSQPGSRYNEQFF. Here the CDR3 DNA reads TGTGCCAGCAGCCAGCCCGGGAGCCGTTACAATGAGCAGTTCTTC.

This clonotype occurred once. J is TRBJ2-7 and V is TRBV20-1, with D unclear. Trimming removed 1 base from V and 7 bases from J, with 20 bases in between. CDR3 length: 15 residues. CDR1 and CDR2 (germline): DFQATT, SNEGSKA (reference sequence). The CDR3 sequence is CSARAARWAVGEQYF. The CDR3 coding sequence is TGCAGTGCTAGAGCGGCCAGATGGGCGGTGGGGGAGCAGTACTTC.

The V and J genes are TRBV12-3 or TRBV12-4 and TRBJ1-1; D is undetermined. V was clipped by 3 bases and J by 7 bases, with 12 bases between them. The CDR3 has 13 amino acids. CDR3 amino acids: CASSLVGISEAFF. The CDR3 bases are TGTGCCAGCAGTTTGGTGGGGATCAGTGAAGCTTTCTTT.